Listed below are T cell receptor beta chains from one sample, sequenced in a study of T cell clonotyping in hematopoietic cell transplantation. Assay used: immunoSEQ multiplex PCR; TCRdb lists only in-frame clones, some missing. The data contain about 80,000 clones, 90% to 96% of them singletons. This sample comprised peripheral blood mononuclear cells, obtained before stem cell transplant. The receptors originated from a woman aged 45 to 65 with acute myeloid leukemia. Some clones in this sample may be carry-over from other donors' samples. Each CDR3 is given with its conserved first and last residue. A D gene is named only where the DNA matches it firmly.

d_gene	v_gene	j_gene	len	CDR3aa
TRBD1	TRBV7-9	TRBJ1-1	16	CASSKGTGRDDTEAFF
NA	TRBV7-3	TRBJ2-2	16	CASSLMGASNTGELFF
TRBD1	TRBV4-2	TRBJ1-1	16	CASSQDLRTGDTEAFF
TRBD1	TRBV10-1	TRBJ2-5	14	CASSPGQGVETQYF
NA	TRBV19	TRBJ1-4	14	CARSDGATNEKLFF
TRBD2	TRBV18	TRBJ2-1	16	CASSPPNSGAYNEQFF
TRBD2	TRBV4-1	TRBJ2-5	17	CASSHHRTSGSVRTQYF
NA	TRBV28	TRBJ2-1	16	CASSPLGAVGYNEQFF
NA	TRBV29-1	TRBJ2-7	13	CSVARSNTYEQYF
NA	TRBV10-1	TRBJ2-5	15	CASSERLGTSETQYF
NA	TRBV7-9	TRBJ2-7	11	CASSLRDEQYF
TRBD1	TRBV28	TRBJ2-2	17	CASSTLVGTGLTGELFF
TRBD1	TRBV6-1	TRBJ1-2	14	CASNLDRGAEGYTF
NA	TRBV28	TRBJ1-5	15	CASSSSGRVGQPQHF
NA	TRBV11-3	TRBJ1-1	15	CASSLGGNGNTEAFF
NA	TRBV30	TRBJ2-1	11	CAWAGVNEQFF
NA	TRBV7-6	TRBJ2-1	15	CASSSSGTPYDEQFF
TRBD2	TRBV27	TRBJ2-1	16	CASSLSAGENYNEQFF
TRBD2	TRBV19	TRBJ2-1	18	CASSIDHSGRLAANEQFF
NA	TRBV5-6	TRBJ1-2	10	CASSGRGYTF
TRBD2	TRBV2	TRBJ2-7	15	CASTVTGTSVYEQYF
NA	TRBV6-1	TRBJ2-7	15	CASSARNPLVYEQYF
NA	TRBV4-1	TRBJ2-7	15	CASSQDPGWAGEQYF
TRBD1	TRBV5-1	TRBJ2-2	15	CASSFGTVNTGELFF
NA	TRBV25-1	TRBJ1-4	14	CASSVTGLGEKLFF
NA	TRBV5-1	TRBJ1-6	14	CASSSDSANSPLHF
NA	TRBV2	TRBJ2-1	14	CASMEPGTHFTPFF